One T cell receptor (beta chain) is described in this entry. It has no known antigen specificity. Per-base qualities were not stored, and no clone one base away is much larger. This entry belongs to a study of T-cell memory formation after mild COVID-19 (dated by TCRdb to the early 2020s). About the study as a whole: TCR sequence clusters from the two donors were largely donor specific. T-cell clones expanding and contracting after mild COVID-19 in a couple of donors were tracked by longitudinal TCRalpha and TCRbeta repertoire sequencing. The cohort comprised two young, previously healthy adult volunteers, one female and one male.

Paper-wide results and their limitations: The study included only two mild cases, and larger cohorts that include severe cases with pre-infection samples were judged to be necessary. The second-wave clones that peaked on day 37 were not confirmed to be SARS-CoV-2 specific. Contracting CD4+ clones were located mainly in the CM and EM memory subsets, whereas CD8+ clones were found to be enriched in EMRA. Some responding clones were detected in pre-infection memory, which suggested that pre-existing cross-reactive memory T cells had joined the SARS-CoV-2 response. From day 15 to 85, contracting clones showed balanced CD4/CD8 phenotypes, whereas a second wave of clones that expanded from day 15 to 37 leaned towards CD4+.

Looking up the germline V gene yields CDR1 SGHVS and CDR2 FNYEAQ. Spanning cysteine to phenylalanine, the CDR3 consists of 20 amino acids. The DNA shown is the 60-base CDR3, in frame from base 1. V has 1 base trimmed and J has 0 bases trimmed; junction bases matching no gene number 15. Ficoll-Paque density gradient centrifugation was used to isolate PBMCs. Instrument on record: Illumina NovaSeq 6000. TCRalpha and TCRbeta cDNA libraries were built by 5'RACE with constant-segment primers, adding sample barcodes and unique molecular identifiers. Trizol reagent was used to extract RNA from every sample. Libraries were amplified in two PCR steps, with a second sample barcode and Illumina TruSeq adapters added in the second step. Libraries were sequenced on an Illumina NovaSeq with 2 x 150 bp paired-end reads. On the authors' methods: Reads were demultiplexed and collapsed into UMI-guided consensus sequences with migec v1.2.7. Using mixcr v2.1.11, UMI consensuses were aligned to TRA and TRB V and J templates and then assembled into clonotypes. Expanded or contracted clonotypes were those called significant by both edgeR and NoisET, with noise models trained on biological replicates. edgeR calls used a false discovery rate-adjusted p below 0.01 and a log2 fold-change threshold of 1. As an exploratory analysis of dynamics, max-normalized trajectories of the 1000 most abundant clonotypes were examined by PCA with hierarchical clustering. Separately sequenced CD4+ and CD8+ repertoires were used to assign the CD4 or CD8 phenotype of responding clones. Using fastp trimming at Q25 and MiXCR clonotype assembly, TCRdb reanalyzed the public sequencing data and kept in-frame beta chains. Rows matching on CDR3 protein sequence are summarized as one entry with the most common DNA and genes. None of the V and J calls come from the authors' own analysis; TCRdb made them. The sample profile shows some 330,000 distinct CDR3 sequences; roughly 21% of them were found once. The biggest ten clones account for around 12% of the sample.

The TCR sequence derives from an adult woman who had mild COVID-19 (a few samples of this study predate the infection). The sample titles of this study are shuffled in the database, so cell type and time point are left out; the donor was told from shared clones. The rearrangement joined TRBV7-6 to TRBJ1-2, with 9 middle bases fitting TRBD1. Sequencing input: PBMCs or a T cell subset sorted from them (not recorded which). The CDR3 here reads CASSLVGTGTPKEANYGYTF. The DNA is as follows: TGTGCCAGCAGCTTAGTCGGGACAGGGACACCTAAAGAAGCTAACTATGGCTACACCTTC. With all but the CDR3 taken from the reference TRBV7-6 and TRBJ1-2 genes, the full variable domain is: GAGVSQSPRYKVTKRGQDVALRCDPISGHVSLYWYRQALGQGPEFLTYFNYEAQQDKSGLPNDRFSAERPEGSISTLTIQRTEQRDSAMYRCASSLVGTGTPKEANYGYTFGSGTRLTVV.